These T cell receptor beta chains were read from a single sample in a study of blood T cell repertoires in COVID-19. The assay was immunoSEQ multiplex PCR, and TCRdb's table has in-frame clones only and misses some. Among about 140,000 clones listed, approximately 85% were seen once. What was sequenced was peripheral blood. These receptors all come from a man aged 45-65 years with acute or convalescent COVID-19. Both conserved end residues are part of each CDR3. Fields, in order: CDR3 protein, CDR3 DNA, clone size, D gene, V gene, J gene. A D gene is named only where the DNA matches it firmly. The size field is filled for only some rows; it gives once, few, many or a size class.

cdr3_aa: CASTQGYNSNQPQHF
cdr3_nt: TGTGCCAGTACCCAGGGGTACAATAGCAATCAGCCCCAGCATTTT
clone_size: NA
d_call: NA
v_call: TRBV19
j_call: TRBJ1-5

cdr3_aa: CASSLVPGNTEAFF
cdr3_nt: TGTGCCAGCAGCTTAGTCCCGGGGAACACTGAAGCTTTCTTT
clone_size: NA
d_call: NA
v_call: TRBV7-9
j_call: TRBJ1-1

cdr3_aa: CASSESGTGAEKLFF
cdr3_nt: TGCGCCAGCAGTGAGTCGGGGACAGGGGCTGAAAAACTGTTTTTT
clone_size: NA
d_call: TRBD1
v_call: TRBV10-1
j_call: TRBJ1-4

cdr3_aa: CASSGQPQEAQYF
cdr3_nt: TGTGCCAGTAGCGGACAGCCCCAAGAGGCCCAGTACTTC
clone_size: NA
d_call: NA
v_call: TRBV19
j_call: TRBJ2-5

cdr3_aa: CASRVAGGQADTQYF
cdr3_nt: TGTGCCAGCAGGGTAGCGGGAGGGCAAGCAGATACGCAGTATTTT
clone_size: NA
d_call: TRBD2
v_call: TRBV2
j_call: TRBJ2-3

cdr3_aa: CASSIDPSVYEQYF
cdr3_nt: TGTGCCAGTAGTATAGATCCTAGCGTCTACGAGCAGTACTTC
clone_size: NA
d_call: NA
v_call: TRBV19
j_call: TRBJ2-7

cdr3_aa: CASSIGAGAGNYGYTF
cdr3_nt: TGTGCCAGTAGTATAGGGGCAGGGGCAGGGAACTATGGCTACACCTTC
clone_size: once
d_call: NA
v_call: TRBV19
j_call: TRBJ1-2

cdr3_aa: CASSSPRDRGGDEQYF
cdr3_nt: TGTGCCAGCAGTTCGCCACGGGACAGGGGAGGTGACGAGCAGTACTTC
clone_size: NA
d_call: TRBD1
v_call: TRBV28
j_call: TRBJ2-7

cdr3_aa: CASSTRLAGATGELFF
cdr3_nt: TGTGCCAGCAGCACCAGACTAGCGGGGGCAACCGGGGAGCTGTTTTTT
clone_size: few
d_call: TRBD2
v_call: TRBV7-2
j_call: TRBJ2-2

cdr3_aa: CASSSSGGQMRYQETQYF
cdr3_nt: TGTGCCAGCAGCTCCTCGGGGGGACAAATGCGCTACCAAGAGACCCAGTACTTC
clone_size: NA
d_call: NA
v_call: TRBV13
j_call: TRBJ2-5

cdr3_aa: CASGAGVSSYNEQFF
cdr3_nt: TGTGCCAGCGGGGCGGGGGTCAGCTCCTACAATGAGCAGTTCTTC
clone_size: once
d_call: TRBD2
v_call: TRBV5-6
j_call: TRBJ2-1

cdr3_aa: CASSNQGFGAEAFF
cdr3_nt: TGTGCCAGCTCAAACCAGGGGTTTGGCGCTGAAGCTTTCTTT
clone_size: NA
d_call: NA
v_call: TRBV18
j_call: TRBJ1-1

cdr3_aa: CASSEALKLRYTF
cdr3_nt: TGCGCCAGCAGCGAAGCGCTTAAATTGCGCTACACCTTC
clone_size: NA
d_call: NA
v_call: TRBV5-1
j_call: TRBJ1-2

cdr3_aa: CASGTRGLTGGGYTF
cdr3_nt: TGTGCCAGCGGCACCCGAGGCTTGACGGGAGGTGGCTACACCTTC
clone_size: NA
d_call: NA
v_call: TRBV6-5
j_call: TRBJ1-2

cdr3_aa: CASSFWEESSYEQYF
cdr3_nt: TGTGCCAGCAGTTTTTGGGAGGAGTCGTCCTACGAGCAGTACTTC
clone_size: NA
d_call: NA
v_call: TRBV27
j_call: TRBJ2-7